Described below is a single T cell receptor beta chain sequence and its context. This record comes from a study of control samples from healthy donors and cancer patients. Clones were read by immunoSEQ multiplex PCR, and TCRdb kept only the in-frame ones, dropping some. The table records around 80,000 clones, roughly 91% of them present only once. With V trimmed by 3 bases and J by 1 base, 1 base remained unmatched. The CDR3 covers 14 residues. Germline CDR1 and CDR2: DFQATT and SNEGSKA (reference sequence). The chain couples TRBV20-1 to TRBJ2-5; 11 nucleotides line up with TRBD2. The receptor comes from a man in his fifties or sixties in good health. Sequenced material: blood. The CDR3 DNA follows: TGCAGTGCTAGTACTAGCGGGGGCCAAGAGACCCAGTACTTC. Residues: CSASTSGGQETQYF.